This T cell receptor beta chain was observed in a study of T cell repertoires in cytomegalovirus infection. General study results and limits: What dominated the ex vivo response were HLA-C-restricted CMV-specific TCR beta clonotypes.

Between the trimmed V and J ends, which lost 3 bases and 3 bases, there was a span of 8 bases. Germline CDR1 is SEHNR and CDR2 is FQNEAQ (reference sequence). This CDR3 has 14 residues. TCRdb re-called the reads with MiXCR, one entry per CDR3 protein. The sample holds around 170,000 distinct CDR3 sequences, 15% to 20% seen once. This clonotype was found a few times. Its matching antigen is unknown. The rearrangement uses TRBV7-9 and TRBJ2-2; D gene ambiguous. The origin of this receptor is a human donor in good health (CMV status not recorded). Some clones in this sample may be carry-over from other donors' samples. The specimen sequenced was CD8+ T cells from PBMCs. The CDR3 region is CASSFDWDTGELFF. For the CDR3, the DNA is TGTGCCAGCAGCTTTGACTGGGACACCGGGGAGCTGTTTTTT.